The 24 T cell receptor beta chains listed next were all sequenced from one sample in a study of T-cell reconstitution after alpha-beta-depleted transplantation in children. Preparation of the TCRbeta library used unique molecular identifiers. MiXCR, run by TCRdb on the PCR reads, gives a single entry per CDR3 protein. The sample holds about 200,000 distinct CDR3 sequences, about 7% seen once. The sample consisted of PBMCs, taken before TCRalphabeta/CD19-depleted stem cell transplant. The receptor source for this set is a boy aged 2-15 years with acute lymphoblastic leukemia, due to receive a stem cell transplant.

This clonotype occurred a few times. This chain links TRBV27 with TRBJ2-7; 11 nucleotides align to TRBD2. There are 13 residues in the CDR3. V lost 10 bases to trimming and J lost 3 bases; unmatched junction nucleotides: 5. CDR1 is MNHEY, CDR2 SMNVEV, per germline (reference sequence). The CDR3 DNA sequence: TGTGCCACCTCACTAGCGGGGGTCTACGAGCAGTACTTC. Encoded protein: CATSLAGVYEQYF.

This clonotype was seen at least ten times. This chain connects TRBV9 to TRBJ1-6; D is possibly TRBD1 (6 bases). The CDR3 spans 18 residues. Germline V gene sequence: CDR1 SGDLS, CDR2 YYNGEE. Between the trimmed V and J ends, which lost 5 bases and 1 base, there was a span of 19 bases. Here the CDR3 DNA reads TGTGCCAGCAGTCCTCGTGAGGGGGGCGAGTCCTATAATTCACCCCTCCACTTT. It is translated as CASSPREGGESYNSPLHF. Full variable domain (missing parts from reference TRBV9 and TRBJ1-6): DSGVTQTPKHLITATGQRVTLRCSPRSGDLSVYWYQQSLDQGLQFLIQYYNGEERAKGNILERFSAQQFPDLHSELNLSSLELGDSALYFCASSPREGGESYNSPLHFGNGTRLTVT.

This clonotype has ten or more counts. The J gene is TRBJ2-7, the V gene TRBV6-1; possible D gene TRBD1, 6 bases. This CDR3 comprises 14 residues. CDR1 and CDR2 from the germline V gene are MNHNS and SASEGT. Trimming removed 3 bases at V and 5 bases at J, with 14 bases between. The CDR3 nucleotides read TGTGCCAGCAGTGACGGGACATTACGAGACGAGCAGTACTTC. The encoded protein is CASSDGTLRDEQYF.

J is TRBJ1-4 and V is TRBV28; D is unclear. V lost 2 bases and J lost 8, with 12 bases in between. The CDR3 sequence is 14 residues long. Germline values: CDR1 MDHEN, CDR2 SYDVKM. The chain's CDR3 is CASSLTTLGEKLFF. CDR3 coding DNA: TGTGCCAGCAGTTTAACCACTCTGGGAGAAAAACTGTTTTTT.

This clonotype was picked up many times. The rearrangement joins TRBV9 to TRBJ1-1; tentative D call: TRBD1 (6 bases). CDR1 is SGDLS and CDR2 is YYNGEE in the germline V gene. Trimming removed 3 bases from V and 1 base from J, with 10 bases in between. The CDR3 totals 14 residues. CDR3 amino acids: CASSAGGRNTEAFF. The CDR3, as DNA: TGTGCCAGCAGCGCCGGGGGCCGGAACACTGAAGCTTTCTTT.

This clonotype occurred a few times. The chain links TRBV5-5 to TRBJ1-5; a weak D match, TRBD1 (6 bases). Germline V gene data show CDR1 as SGHKS and CDR2 as YYEKEE (reference sequence). Trimming stripped 2 bases from V and 7 bases from J, with 16 bases between. The CDR3 spans 15 residues. The CDR3: CASSFSQGMGQPQHF. The CDR3 DNA reads TGTGCCAGCAGCTTTTCACAGGGTATGGGACAGCCCCAGCATTTT.

In this sample, this clonotype turned up many times. The chain employs TRBV5-1 and TRBJ2-3, with D unclear. CDR3 length equals 16 residues. The germline V gene has CDR1 SGHRS and CDR2 YFSETQ. V lost 1 base to trimming and J lost 2 bases, with 14 bases between them. CDR3 sequence: CASSLSAEYTTDTQYF. Written as DNA, the CDR3 is TGCGCCAGCAGCTTGTCCGCGGAATATACCACAGATACGCAGTATTTT.

This clonotype was observed many times. This chain uses TRBV11-2 with TRBJ2-5, with D possibly TRBD2 on 6 matching bases. Between the trimmed V and J ends, which lost 4 bases and 7 bases, there was a span of 22 bases. Germline loops: CDR1 SGHAT, CDR2 FQNNGV. CDR3 length: 16 residues. The CDR3 protein is CASSSRDRDWVGTQYF. Written as DNA, the CDR3 is TGTGCCAGCAGCTCGCGGGACCGTGATTGGGTGGGGACCCAGTACTTC.

In its sample, this clonotype was seen many times. The rearrangement links TRBV5-5 to TRBJ2-7; D is perhaps TRBD2 (6 bases). Germline V gene data show CDR1 as SGHKS and CDR2 as YYEKEE (reference sequence). Between the trimmed V and J ends, which lost 0 bases and 4 bases, there was a span of 11 bases. The CDR3 runs 14 residues. The CDR3 region is CASSLAAGRYEQYF. As DNA, the CDR3 is TGTGCCAGCAGCTTGGCCGCAGGGAGGTACGAGCAGTACTTC.

This clonotype occurred many times. V usage is TRBV20-1 and J usage is TRBJ2-1; 10 nucleotides agree with TRBD2. V dropped 3 bases and J dropped 6; count of bases not matched to a gene: 5. The CDR3 sequence is 14 residues long. Germline V gene data show CDR1 as DFQATT and CDR2 as SNEGSKA (reference sequence). CDR3 coding DNA: TGCAGTGCTAGCCCTAGCGGGAGCGGCAATGAGCAGTTCTTC. Translating it yields CSASPSGSGNEQFF.

This clonotype occurred many times. The genes are TRBV4-3 and TRBJ2-3, with D possibly matching TRBD2 (5 bases). Per germline, CDR1 LGHNA and CDR2 YSLEER. This CDR3 contains 17 residues. The ends were cut back, 0 bases at V and 1 base at J, with 14 bases in the middle. The CDR3: CASSQDGTTRGTDTQYF. Here the CDR3 DNA reads TGCGCCAGCAGCCAAGATGGAACTACGAGGGGCACAGATACGCAGTATTTT.

This clonotype has more than one count but fewer than ten. V and J are TRBV12-3 or TRBV12-4 and TRBJ2-2; D uncertain. V lost 3 bases, J lost 7 bases, and 9 bases lay in between. The CDR3 runs 13 residues. CDR3 coding DNA: TGTGCCAGCAGTTTGGGGATTGGCGGGGAGCTGTTTTTT. This sequence encodes CASSLGIGGELFF.

The V call is TRBV12-5, the J call TRBJ2-1; the match to TRBD1 covers 7 bases. V shed 4 bases and J 3 bases; nucleotides not matched to a gene: 9. The V gene's germline CDR1 is LGHNT and CDR2 FRNRAP. The length of the CDR3 is 16 residues. CDR3 nucleotide sequence: TGTGCTAGTGGTTCCACCGGGACAGACTACTACAATGAGCAGTTCTTC. Its protein product is CASGSTGTDYYNEQFF.

V gene TRBV25-1 combines with J gene TRBJ2-3; TRBD2 aligns across 9 bases. Unmatched junction bases numbered 6, after V lost 6 bases and J lost 2 bases. The CDR3 runs 15 residues. Germline V gives CDR1 MGHDK, CDR2 SYGVNS. The CDR3 sequence: CASRFSGGFTDTQYF. The CDR3 bases are TGTGCCAGCAGATTCAGCGGGGGGTTCACAGATACGCAGTATTTT.

This clonotype occurred many times. V gene TRBV4-3 combines with J gene TRBJ2-6; 9 nucleotides align to TRBD2. Germline-derived CDR1 and CDR2 are LGHNA and YSLEER. CDR3 length: 18 amino acids. J gave up 4 bases and V 1 base, and 8 bases lay outside the gene matches. The CDR3 loop reads CASSQVGGGGTGANVLTF. DNA of the CDR3: TGCGCCAGCAGCCAAGTTGGCGGGGGGGGAACAGGGGCCAACGTCCTGACTTTC.

For this clonotype: This likely comes from a read error, as the CDR3 has no conserved phenylalanine or tryptophan at its end. The DNA is omitted, as the CDR3 cannot be located on it reliably, and the CDR3 follows TCRdb's listing. The J gene is TRBJ1-4, the V gene TRBV25-1; the D call in the table, TRBD1, was not verified against the DNA. In germline, CDR1 is MGHDK, CDR2 SYGVNS. With termini counted, the CDR3 has 19 amino acids. CDR3 sequence reads: CASSEKTRVKILLRNRRGS.

In its sample, this clonotype was seen a few times. The chain combines TRBV20-1 with TRBJ2-1; TRBD2 matches 9 bases. The CDR3 extends over 17 amino acids. V trimming: 3 bases; J trimming: 3 bases; junction bases outside the gene matches: 12. From germline, CDR1 is DFQATT and CDR2 SNEGSKA (reference sequence). CDR3 in DNA: TGCAGTGCTAGTGGACAGGACAGCGGGGGGATCTACAATGAGCAGTTCTTC. It codes for CSASGQDSGGIYNEQFF.

The chain uses TRBV7-9 and TRBJ2-5; no firm D call. The CDR3 loop spans 13 amino acids. V lost 4 bases, J lost 0 bases, and 6 bases lay in between. Germline assignment: CDR1 SEHNR and CDR2 FQNEAQ (reference sequence). CDR3 DNA sequence: TGTGCCAGCAGCTCCCGGCACCAAGAGACCCAGTACTTC. Protein: CASSSRHQETQYF.

This clonotype came up many times. The V and J genes are TRBV28 and TRBJ2-1; 9 bases align to TRBD2. With V trimmed by 2 bases and J by 4 bases, 3 bases remained unmatched. This CDR3 is built from 15 residues. CDR1 and CDR2 (germline): MDHEN, SYDVKM. The CDR3 sequence is CASSLAGGGYNEQFF. As DNA, the CDR3 is TGTGCCAGCAGTTTAGCGGGAGGGGGGTACAATGAGCAGTTCTTC.

J is TRBJ1-5 and V is TRBV27; D gene unclear. The length of the CDR3 is 13 residues. V lost 3 bases, J lost 3 bases, and 6 bases lay in between. CDR1 and CDR2 from the germline V gene are MNHEY and SMNVEV (reference sequence). The CDR3 DNA follows: TGTGCCAGCAGTTTTTCAACCAATCAGCCCCAGCATTTT. It is translated as CASSFSTNQPQHF.

To note about this clonotype: It may be a read error: a sequence one base away is much more abundant. The V and J genes are TRBV28 and TRBJ2-7; D possibly matches TRBD1 or TRBD2 (5 bases each). V was cut by 11 bases and J by 4 bases, with 24 bases left in between. Germline CDR1 is MDHEN and CDR2 is SYDVKM. There are 15 residues in the CDR3. CDR3 nucleotides: TGTGCCTGCCAAGATATCCGGGGCGCCTATTACGAGCAGTACTTC. Protein: CACQDIRGAYYEQYF.

In its sample, this clonotype was seen many times. CDR3 amino acids: CAISESASGPDTQYF. CDR3 in DNA: TGTGCCATCAGTGAGTCGGCTAGCGGCCCAGATACGCAGTATTTT. The gene calls are TRBV10-3 and TRBJ2-3; the match to TRBD2 covers 7 bases. CDR1 and CDR2 from the germline V gene are ENHRY and SYGVKD. The V segment lost 0 bases and the J segment 4 bases; nucleotides outside the gene matches: 4. This CDR3 comprises 15 residues.

The rearrangement joins TRBV29-1 to TRBJ1-2; 7 bases are shared with TRBD1. The germline V gene encodes CDR1 SQVTM and CDR2 ANQGSEA. CDR3 size: 13 residues. V shed 7 bases, J shed 4 bases, and the junction held 9 bases outside the gene matches. CDR3 in amino acids: CSAWGQGGYGYTF. CDR3 nucleotide sequence: TGCAGCGCCTGGGGTCAGGGGGGCTATGGCTACACCTTC.

This clonotype was found a few times. V gene TRBV20-1 combines with J gene TRBJ2-5, with a possible D match to TRBD1 (6 bases). Trimming stripped 6 bases from V and 0 bases from J, with 17 bases between. The CDR3 has 15 amino acids. Looked up from germline, CDR1 is DFQATT and CDR2 is SNEGSKA (reference sequence). DNA of the CDR3: TGCAGTGCACACAGACAGGACCGATACCAAGAGACCCAGTACTTC. It specifies CSAHRQDRYQETQYF.